The clone carrying this T cell receptor beta chain was seen repeatedly, ten times or more. TCRdb reprocessed the 5' RACE reads with MiXCR, giving one entry per CDR3 protein. The sample lists around 130,000 distinct CDR3 sequences; about 3.4% were seen once. The V gene's germline CDR1 is SGHAT and CDR2 FQNNGV. V was cut by 5 bases and J by 3 bases, with 5 bases left in between. The CDR3 has 11 residues. The sample comes from a study of neurological immune-mediated disorders. This clonotype was obtained from a woman in her twenties or thirties with multiple sclerosis. This chain uses TRBV11-2 with TRBJ2-7; no reliable D call. The sequencing sample was made of PBMCs. The CDR3 spells CASSAYYEQYF. In DNA form, the CDR3 reads TGTGCCAGCAGCGCGTACTACGAGCAGTACTTC.